This TCR beta chain stems from a study of response to subunit inactivated influenza vaccine. TCRdb fed the RT-PCR reads into MiXCR, producing one record per CDR3 protein. The top ten clones hold approximately 11% of a sample with about 780,000 distinct CDR3 sequences, about 18% of them seen once. V was clipped by 5 bases and J by 2 bases, with 13 bases between them. This CDR3 is 14 amino acids long. Germline CDR1 DFQATT, CDR2 SNEGSKA (reference sequence). The V call is TRBV20-1, the J call TRBJ1-3; tentative D call: TRBD1 (6 bases). Sample: PBMCs from blood, taken 4 to 6 days after vaccination. This clonotype was obtained from a man in his forties or fifties who received an inactivated influenza vaccine. The CDR3 nucleotides are TGCAGTGCTCAACAGGGAGGACCTGGAAACACCATATATTTT. It translates to CSAQQGGPGNTIYF.